These T cell receptor beta chains were read from a single sample in a study of T cells after yellow fever vaccination. TCRdb re-derived calls from the 5' RACE reads in MiXCR, one entry per CDR3 protein. This sample has about 340,000 distinct CDR3 sequences, with roughly an eighth found just once. The sample in question was CD4+ T cells sorted from PBMCs, obtained 15 days after the yellow fever booster vaccination. These receptors all come from a man between 18 and 35 years old who received the YFV17D yellow fever vaccine. Both conserved end residues are part of each CDR3. D genes are given only for firm matches. The size entry is marked missing in some rows and otherwise reads once, few, many or a size class.

>.|TRBJ1-2|TRBV30|.
TGTGCCTGGAGGAAACGACGGACCAGCGGCTATGGCTACACCTTC
CAWRKRRTSGYGYTF
>.|TRBJ2-7|TRBV6-6|.
TGTGCCAGCAGTACAGGGTACTACGAGCAGTACTTC
CASSTGYYEQYF
>many|TRBJ2-3|TRBV12-3/TRBV12-4|.
TGTGCCAGCAGTGCCCCTGGGACAAAGGGAGATACGCAGTATTTT
CASSAPGTKGDTQYF
>many|TRBJ2-1|TRBV5-5|TRBD1
TGTGCCAGCAGCCATAGGGCAGGGGGCAATGAGCAGTTCTTC
CASSHRAGGNEQFF
>many|TRBJ2-5|TRBV5-1|.
TGTGCCAGCAGTTTTTCAGGGAAGGAGACCCAGTACTTC
CASSFSGKETQYF
>few|TRBJ2-5|TRBV20-1|TRBD2
TGCAGTGCTCGCCGTTTTGGCGGGGGGCCCGAGGAGACCCAGTACTTC
CSARRFGGGPEETQYF
>few|TRBJ2-7|TRBV7-6|.
TGTGCCAGCAGCCCAAACCAAGGGGGGGGGACTGGGTCCGACGAGCAGTACTTC
CASSPNQGGGTGSDEQYF
>few|TRBJ2-5|TRBV5-1|TRBD2
TGCGCCAGCAGCTTTGCGGGGGGCGCCGGTTCGGAGACCCAGTACTTC
CASSFAGGAGSETQYF
>.|TRBJ2-5|TRBV18|.
TGTGCCAGCTCATCAGCGCAATTAAGAGAGACCCAGTACTTC
CASSSAQLRETQYF
>.|TRBJ2-2|TRBV9|.
TGTGCCAGCAGCGTAGTGACACCCCCCGGGGAGCTGTTTTTT
CASSVVTPPGELFF
>few|TRBJ2-3|TRBV10-3|TRBD1
TGTGCCATGGTAAGCCGGGACAGGGGGCGAGAAGATACGCAGTATTTT
CAMVSRDRGREDTQYF
>.|TRBJ2-6|TRBV4-3|.
TGCGCCAGCAGCCAAGGAGCGGCTGGGGCCAACGTCCTGACTTTC
CASSQGAAGANVLTF
>.|TRBJ1-1|TRBV7-9|.
TGTGCCAGCAGCTCTCACAGGACCTACACTGAAGCTTTCTTT
CASSSHRTYTEAFF
>.|TRBJ1-4|TRBV12-3/TRBV12-4|.
TGTGCCAGCAGTCCACAGGGTAACGATGAAAAACTGTTTTTT
CASSPQGNDEKLFF
>.|TRBJ2-5|TRBV12-3/TRBV12-4|.
TGTGCCAGCAGTTTAGTTGGGTCAGAGACCCAGTACTTC
CASSLVGSETQYF
>many|TRBJ2-5|TRBV5-1|.
TGCGCCAGCAGCTTGGCCCCGGGGGCGAACCAAGAGACCCAGTACTTC
CASSLAPGANQETQYF
>.|TRBJ1-1|TRBV20-1|.
TGCAGTGCCGGGCTCACTGAAGCTTTCTTT
CSAGLTEAFF
>.|TRBJ2-3|TRBV6-1|.
TGTGCCAGCAGTGATTGGAGCACAGATACGCAGTATTTT
CASSDWSTDTQYF
>few|TRBJ2-4|TRBV7-9|TRBD1
TGTGCCAGCAGCTTAAAACCGACAGGGGGCTTTGCGAATCAGTACTTC
CASSLKPTGGFANQYF
>many|TRBJ2-7|TRBV4-1|.
TGCGCCAGCAGCCAAGTCTCGACAAACTCCTACGAGCAGTACTTC
CASSQVSTNSYEQYF
>.|TRBJ2-3|TRBV7-8|TRBD2
TGTGCCAGCAGCTCAGAGCGGGGCAGACTAGCGCGGACCACAGATACGCAGTATTTT
CASSSERGRLARTTDTQYF
>.|TRBJ2-3|TRBV5-1|.
TGCGCCAGCAGGGGCGGGGGCAGGCCAGATACGCAGTATTTT
CASRGGGRPDTQYF
>.|TRBJ2-5|TRBV4-1|.
TGCGCCAGCAGCCATCTAGGACGGATGCAAGAGACCCAGTACTTC
CASSHLGRMQETQYF
>.|TRBJ2-5|TRBV12-3/TRBV12-4|TRBD2
TGTGCCAGCAGTTTAGGACGTAACGGGGGGGAAGAGACCCAGTACTTC
CASSLGRNGGEETQYF
>.|TRBJ2-1|TRBV15|TRBD2
TGTGCCACCAGCAGAGAAGCGAGGCGGGGGGGAGTCGATGAGCAGTTCTTC
CATSREARRGGVDEQFF
>few|TRBJ2-1|TRBV20-1|TRBD2
TGCAGTGTCACCCGAACACAGTCGCGGGGGAACTACAATGAGCAGTTCTTC
CSVTRTQSRGNYNEQFF
>.|TRBJ2-5|TRBV11-3|.
TGTGCCAGCAGCTTGGGACCGGCGGAGACCCAGTACTTC
CASSLGPAETQYF
>.|TRBJ2-3|TRBV5-1|.
TGCGCCAGCAGCTTCGTGGGGGCAAGAGATACGCAGTATTTT
CASSFVGARDTQYF
>.|TRBJ2-6|TRBV3-1|.
TGTGCCAGCAGCCAAGAAGGGCACAGGCAAGGTTCTGGGGCCAACGTCCTGACTTTC
CASSQEGHRQGSGANVLTF
>many|TRBJ2-5|TRBV6-5|.
TGTGCCAGCAGCGACAGGTCTCGGAGTGAGACCCAGTACTTC
CASSDRSRSETQYF
>once|TRBJ1-2|TRBV28|.
TGTGCCAGCAGTTCACTTCCCGTCTATGGCTACACCTTC
CASSSLPVYGYTF
>many|TRBJ2-1|TRBV10-2|.
TGCGCCAGCAGCGCCACAAGTCGGGACTTATCCGATGAGCAGTTCTTC
CASSATSRDLSDEQFF
>few|TRBJ1-1|TRBV5-1|.
TGCGCCAGCAGATCCACAGGTGGGGATACTGAAGCTTTCTTT
CASRSTGGDTEAFF
>.|TRBJ2-5|TRBV20-1|.
TGCAGTGCTAGAGTCCTAGGAGGAGGTTGGGAGACCCAGTACTTC
CSARVLGGGWETQYF
>.|TRBJ2-2|TRBV3-1|.
TGTGCCAGCAGCCAAGTCCCGTATGCCACCGGGGAGCTGTTTTTT
CASSQVPYATGELFF
>.|TRBJ1-2|TRBV7-9|.
TGTGCCAGCAGCTTGGAGGTGGGGGGCTACACCTTC
CASSLEVGGYTF
>many|TRBJ2-3|TRBV10-1|TRBD2
TGCGCCAGCAGTGAGTCTAGGCGGGGGGTCACAGATACGCAGTATTTT
CASSESRRGVTDTQYF
>many|TRBJ2-3|TRBV6-5|.
TGTGCCAGCAGTAGCGACAGGTTTGGAAATACGCAGTATTTT
CASSSDRFGNTQYF